Shown below are 8 T cell receptor beta chains from a single sample sequenced in a study of T cells in Graves' hyperthyroidism and ophthalmopathy. Regions amplified from RNA transcripts were the TCR beta CDR3 regions. First-round RT-PCR with HTBI primers amplified the TCR CDR3 region. TCRdb re-analysed the multiplex PCR reads in MiXCR, keeping a single row per CDR3 protein. The sample holds about 600,000 distinct CDR3 sequences, 12% to 15% seen once. What was sequenced was blood. The receptors originated from a woman between 18 and 29 years old with Graves' ophthalmopathy.

This clonotype was counted at least ten times. The V gene is TRBV30, the J gene TRBJ2-1; the match to TRBD2 covers 7 bases. The CDR3 consists of 11 residues. Germline V gene sequence: CDR1 GTSNPN, CDR2 SVGIG (reference sequence). V was clipped by 3 bases and J by 10 bases; unmatched bases: 3. The CDR3 DNA reads TGTGCCTGGAGGGTCGGGAGGGAGCAGTTCTTC. Its translation: CAWRVGREQFF.

At least ten counts were recorded for this clonotype. The chain is built from TRBV7-9 and TRBJ2-3; the match to TRBD2 covers 8 bases. Germline-derived CDR1 and CDR2 are SEHNR and FQNEAQ (reference sequence). This CDR3 region has 15 residues. With 7 bases clipped from V and 3 bases from J, the junction kept 9 bases outside the gene matches. This CDR3 reads CASTRGGIGTDTQYF. For the CDR3, the DNA is TGTGCCAGCACTCGCGGGGGGATAGGTACAGATACGCAGTATTTT.

Concerning this clonotype itself: A much larger clone sits a single nucleotide away, making a read error possible. The J gene is TRBJ2-1, the V gene TRBV20-1; the match to TRBD2 covers 12 bases. Germline V gene sequence: CDR1 DFQATT, CDR2 SNEGSKA (reference sequence). The CDR3 is 16 amino acids. The CDR3 loop is CNARAALAGGYNEQFF. The CDR3 DNA reads as TGCAATGCTAGAGCGGCACTAGCGGGAGGATACAATGAGCAGTTCTTC.

The chain has TRBV6-1 and TRBJ2-7; D may be TRBD1 or TRBD2 (5 bases each). Per the germline V gene, CDR1 is MNHNS and CDR2 is SASEGT. Trimming left V 5 bases short and J 3 bases short, with 14 bases between. The CDR3 loop spans 14 amino acids. CDR3 loop: CASSFGTEVYEQYF. The CDR3 DNA sequence: TGTGCCAGCAGTTTCGGGACCGAGGTCTACGAGCAGTACTTC.

On this clonotype itself: A much larger clone lies one base from this, so it may be a read error. The chain employs TRBV18 and TRBJ1-4; D is possibly TRBD1 (6 bases). Between the trimmed V and J ends, which lost 2 bases and 8 bases, there was a span of 15 bases. Germline V gives CDR1 KGHSH, CDR2 LQKENI. CDR3 length equals 15 residues. CDR3 sequence: CASSPGRGGAEKLFF. CDR3 sequence (DNA): TGTGCCAGCTCACCAGGGAGGGGGGGCGCGGAAAAACTGTTTTTT.

This clonotype showed up many times. V gene TRBV2 combines with J gene TRBJ2-7; a possible D gene is TRBD1 (5 bases). The V end was cut by 5 bases, the J end by 5 bases, with 16 bases between. The CDR3 length is 14 residues. The germline V gene has CDR1 SNHLY and CDR2 FYNNEI. CDR3 sequence: CASSQDNLAHEQYF. In DNA, the CDR3 is TGTGCCAGCAGTCAGGACAACTTGGCCCACGAGCAGTACTTC.

The CDR3 here is CASSLLDSGNTIYF. CDR3 nucleotide sequence: TGTGCCAGCAGCTTGCTGGATTCTGGAAACACCATATATTTT. V is TRBV11-2 and J is TRBJ1-3; D uncertain. Trimming took 3 bases from V and 1 from J, leaving 7 bases between them. Germline CDR1 reads SGHAT; CDR2 reads FQNNGV. This CDR3 region has 14 residues.

In its sample, this clonotype was seen many times. The chain carries TRBV7-2 and TRBJ2-7; 8 bases fit TRBD2. CDR3 size: 16 residues. Losses at the gene ends were 7 bases for V and 0 bases for J; bases not matched to a gene: 11. Germline V gene sequence: CDR1 SGHTA, CDR2 FQGNSA. CDR3 in DNA: TGTGCCAGCACGGTCCGGGCGGGAGGCCTCTCCTACGAGCAGTACTTC. It codes for CASTVRAGGLSYEQYF.